A selection of T cell receptor beta chains follows, all from one sample in a study of T-cell reconstitution after alpha-beta-depleted transplantation in children. TCRdb analysed the PCR reads with MiXCR anew, one entry per CDR3 protein. The sample carries over 200,000 distinct CDR3 sequences, roughly 10% recorded once. The sample was PBMCs from the stem cell graft donor, taken from the stem cell graft. The source is a human donor who donated a stem cell graft to a child with acute lymphoblastic leukemia. CDR3s include the opening cysteine and the closing phenylalanine or tryptophan. A D gene is named only where the DNA matches it firmly. A clone size is listed for some rows: how often the clone was seen (once, few, many), or a class if it is expanded.

DNA	CDR3	D	J	size	V
TGCGCCAGCAGCTCGAACCCCGGGACTACTTGGGAGACCCAGTACTTC	CASSSNPGTTWETQYF	TRBD2	TRBJ2-5	many	TRBV4-3
TGTGCCAGCAGCTTAGAATGTCTGAGCGTTTTAAATCAGCCCCAGCATTTT	CASSLECLSVLNQPQHF	NA	TRBJ1-5	NA	TRBV7-4
TGTGCCAGCAGTGTGGACAGGGTGGGAGGAAATGAGCAGTTCTTC	CASSVDRVGGNEQFF	TRBD1	TRBJ2-1	few	TRBV2
TGTGCCAGCAGTTTAGTGGGGGCCCCGAACACTGAAGCTTTCTTT	CASSLVGAPNTEAFF	NA	TRBJ1-1	many	TRBV12-3/TRBV12-4
TGTGCCAGCAGCGTGTCAGGGGGGACTTCACCCCTCCACTTT	CASSVSGGTSPLHF	TRBD1	TRBJ1-6	few	TRBV9
TGCGCCAGCAGCTTGGCCGGTGGACTAGCCAAAGAGACCCAGTACTTC	CASSLAGGLAKETQYF	TRBD2	TRBJ2-5	few	TRBV5-1
TGTGCCAGCAGCCGAAGCAGGGGGGGGAATGAGCAGTTCTTC	CASSRSRGGNEQFF	NA	TRBJ2-1	NA	TRBV11-2
TGCAGTGCTAGGGGACAGGTTTCGGTTGGGAATGAGCAGTTCTTC	CSARGQVSVGNEQFF	TRBD1	TRBJ2-1	many	TRBV20-1
TGTGCCAGCAGCTCTCCAACGGGGGAGCAGTACTTC	CASSSPTGEQYF	NA	TRBJ2-7	many	TRBV7-9
TGTGCCAGCAGCACCTCACTAGCGCAAGAGACCCAGTACTTC	CASSTSLAQETQYF	TRBD2	TRBJ2-5	NA	TRBV7-2
TGTGCCATCAGCGTCGCCGATAGAATTAGCACAGATACGCAGTATTTT	CAISVADRISTDTQYF	NA	TRBJ2-3	NA	TRBV10-3
TGCAGTGCTAGGGACGACAGGGACACTGAAGCTTTCTTT	CSARDDRDTEAFF	TRBD1	TRBJ1-1	few	TRBV20-1
TGTGCCAGCAGTGAAGCGCCCGGGAGCAATCAGCCCCAGCATTTT	CASSEAPGSNQPQHF	NA	TRBJ1-5	few	TRBV6-1
TGTGCCTGGAGTGACGACAGGGGGACTAATGAAAAACTGTTTTTT	CAWSDDRGTNEKLFF	TRBD1	TRBJ1-4	NA	TRBV30
TGTGCCAGCCCCTACCCTGACCGACGGGGCACTGAAGCTTTCTTT	CASPYPDRRGTEAFF	NA	TRBJ1-1	NA	TRBV6-1
TGCAGTTCTATCCAGGGGGTCTTAACCTACGAGCAGTACTTC	CSSIQGVLTYEQYF	TRBD1	TRBJ2-7	NA	TRBV20-1
TGTGCCAGCAGTGACTCTAGCGGGGGCTCCTACGAGCAGTACTTC	CASSDSSGGSYEQYF	TRBD2	TRBJ2-7	few	TRBV6-4
TGCGCCAGCAGCCCGGGACTAGCGGGGGTACGGGAGCAGTACTTC	CASSPGLAGVREQYF	TRBD2	TRBJ2-7	NA	TRBV5-1
TGTGCCAGCAGCCGAGTTTGGGAGGGACAGGGAAGCAATGAGCAGTTCTTC	CASSRVWEGQGSNEQFF	TRBD1	TRBJ2-1	few	TRBV12-3/TRBV12-4
TGTGCCAGCAGCCAACAGTCGGGCGAGCAGTACTTC	CASSQQSGEQYF	NA	TRBJ2-7	NA	TRBV4-2
TGCAGCGTCCAGACAGGGGGCCAGCCCCAGCATTTT	CSVQTGGQPQHF	TRBD1	TRBJ1-5	NA	TRBV29-1
TGTGCCAGCAGTTTGGACAGGGGGAACTGGCGCGCTTTCTTT	CASSLDRGNWRAFF	TRBD1	TRBJ1-1	NA	TRBV27
TGTGCCACCCAGGTGGCGGGGGGCACAGATACGCAGTATTTT	CATQVAGGTDTQYF	TRBD2	TRBJ2-3	many	TRBV10-3
TGTGCCAGCAGCCCCCGGACAGGGGTAGGGGGAGAGACCCAGTACTTC	CASSPRTGVGGETQYF	TRBD1	TRBJ2-5	few	TRBV7-9
TGTGCCAGCAGTTTACAGAAGGGGAACACTGAAGCTTTCTTT	CASSLQKGNTEAFF	NA	TRBJ1-1	many	TRBV27
TGTGCCAGCAGTTCCCATGGTGGAGCGGGGGAAGAGACCCAGTACTTC	CASSSHGGAGEETQYF	TRBD2	TRBJ2-5	NA	TRBV27
TGTGCCAGCAGCCCCGGGACTATGGAGACCCAGTACTTC	CASSPGTMETQYF	TRBD2	TRBJ2-5	many	TRBV3-1
TGCGCCAGCAGCTTGGTACAGGGGGGCACCGGGGAGCTGTTTTTT	CASSLVQGGTGELFF	TRBD1	TRBJ2-2	many	TRBV5-1
TGTGCCAGCAGTTTATGGGGGGAAAGCACAGATACGCAGTATTTT	CASSLWGESTDTQYF	NA	TRBJ2-3	few	TRBV12-3/TRBV12-4
TGCAGTGCCCACCAACAGTCTGGCCCCTACGAGCAGTACTTC	CSAHQQSGPYEQYF	NA	TRBJ2-7	many	TRBV20-1
TGTGCCAGCAGTAGGGAAACAGGGGGCGTCCCTCGAGCTTTCTTT	CASSRETGGVPRAFF	TRBD1	TRBJ1-1	many	TRBV6-5
TGTGCCAGCAGTTTAAACAGAGGGAACACTGAAGCTTTCTTT	CASSLNRGNTEAFF	NA	TRBJ1-1	NA	TRBV12-3/TRBV12-4
TGCAGTGCTAGAGACCGGACTGGGGGTGGCTACACCTTC	CSARDRTGGGYTF	NA	TRBJ1-2	many	TRBV20-1
TGCGCCAGCAGTGAGGGACAGGGGGTATACTATGGCTACACCTTC	CASSEGQGVYYGYTF	TRBD1	TRBJ1-2	NA	TRBV10-2
TGTGCCAGCTCACCGGTCAGGGGGCGGGGCGAGCAGTACTTC	CASSPVRGRGEQYF	TRBD1	TRBJ2-7	few	TRBV18
TGCGCCAGCAGTCCCTCAGGGACCTACGAGCAGTACTTC	CASSPSGTYEQYF	NA	TRBJ2-7	NA	TRBV5-1
TGTGCCAGCAGTCTTCGTGGAGGCAGCACCGGGGAGCTGTTTTTT	CASSLRGGSTGELFF	NA	TRBJ2-2	few	TRBV27
TGTGCCAGCAGCCTAACCGGGACTTCCTTCACAGATACGCAGTATTTT	CASSLTGTSFTDTQYF	NA	TRBJ2-3	many	TRBV7-2
TGTGCCAGCAGCCCCCGACTAGCGGGGCCAGATACGCAGTATTTT	CASSPRLAGPDTQYF	TRBD2	TRBJ2-3	few	TRBV3-1
TGTGCCAGTACAACTAGCGGCTACGAGCAGTACTTC	CASTTSGYEQYF	TRBD2	TRBJ2-7	NA	TRBV25-1
TGCAGTGCTATACGCCTTCTCGGCAATCAGCCCCAGCATTTT	CSAIRLLGNQPQHF	NA	TRBJ1-5	many	TRBV20-1
TGCGCCAGCAGTTACAGCGGGGGACTGTTAGATACGCAGTATTTT	CASSYSGGLLDTQYF	TRBD2	TRBJ2-3	NA	TRBV5-1
TGTGCCAGCAGCTTGATGGGCTTTCACTCCTACGAGCAGTACTTC	CASSLMGFHSYEQYF	NA	TRBJ2-7	many	TRBV5-6
TGTGCCAGCAGCCAAGCAACCCGGACGGGGGGGCGGGCAGATACGCAGTATTTT	CASSQATRTGGRADTQYF	TRBD2	TRBJ2-3	NA	TRBV4-2
TGTGCCAGCAGTTACTCCATTGGAAACACCATATATTTT	CASSYSIGNTIYF	NA	TRBJ1-3	many	TRBV6-5